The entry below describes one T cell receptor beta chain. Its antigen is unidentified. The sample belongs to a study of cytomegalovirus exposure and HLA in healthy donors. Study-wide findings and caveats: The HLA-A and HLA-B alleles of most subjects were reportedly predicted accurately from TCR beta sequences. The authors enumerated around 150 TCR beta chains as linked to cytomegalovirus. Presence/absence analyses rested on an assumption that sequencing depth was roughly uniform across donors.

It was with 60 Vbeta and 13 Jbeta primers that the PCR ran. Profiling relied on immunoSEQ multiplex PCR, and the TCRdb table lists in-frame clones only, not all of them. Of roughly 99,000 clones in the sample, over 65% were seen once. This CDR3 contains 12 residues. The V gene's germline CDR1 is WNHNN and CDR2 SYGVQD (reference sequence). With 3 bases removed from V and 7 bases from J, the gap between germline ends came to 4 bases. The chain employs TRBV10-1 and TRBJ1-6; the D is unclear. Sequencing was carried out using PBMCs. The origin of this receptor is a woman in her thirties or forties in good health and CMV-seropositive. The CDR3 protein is CASSDGNSPLHF. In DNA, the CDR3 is TGCGCCAGCAGTGACGGGAATTCACCCCTCCACTTT.